This T cell receptor (beta chain) comes out of a study of glioma-infiltrating T cells. Deletions cut 2 bases from V and 0 bases from J, with 6 bases between. Germline CDR1 SGDLS, CDR2 YYNGEE. CDR3 length equals 13 residues. TCR alpha and beta CDR3 regions were amplified from RNA using iRepertoire nested multiplex PCR. Via MiXCR, TCRdb re-called the multiplex PCR reads, giving one row per CDR3 protein. The table lists roughly 120,000 distinct CDR3 sequences, roughly 25% of them singletons. This clonotype was sampled from a human donor with low-grade glioma or glioblastoma, undergoing nonglioma brain surgery, or in good health (not recorded which). The chain uses TRBV9 and TRBJ2-7, with D uncertain. Sequencing was carried out using glioma tissue, nonneoplastic brain tissue, or PBMCs (not recorded which). In nucleotides, the CDR3 is TGTGCCAGCAGCGTGAGGCCCTCCTACGAGCAGTACTTC. Its translation is CASSVRPSYEQYF.